The 20 T cell receptor beta chains presented below share a single source sample, sequenced in a study of shared clonotypes between healthy human individuals. This table comes from immunoSEQ multiplex PCR, and its TCRdb copy is limited to in-frame clones, with some not included. The table records around 2,100,000 clones, about 95% of them present only once. Naive CD8 cells, CD45RO-negative and positively selected for CCR7, excluded terminally differentiated effector memory CD45RA+ cells. The sample taken for sequencing was naive CD8+ T cells sorted from blood. The receptors derive from a man aged 18 to 30 in good health.

Only one count was recorded for this clone. The chain joins TRBV7-2 to TRBJ2-7, with 7 bases matching TRBD2. This CDR3 is 18 amino acids long. V lost 1 base and J lost 0; bases outside the gene matches: 12. The germline V gene encodes CDR1 SGHTA and CDR2 FQGNSA. For the CDR3, the DNA is TGTGCCAGCAGCTTAGGAGGTGTGGGAGGGATAAGCTCCTACGAGCAGTACTTC. Protein product: CASSLGGVGGISSYEQYF.

This clone was seen just once. The chain combines TRBV29-1 with TRBJ2-3; D gene ambiguous. Germline-derived CDR1 and CDR2 are SQVTM and ANQGSEA. The ends were cut back, 8 bases at V and 4 bases at J, with 16 bases in the middle. This CDR3 region has 13 residues. The CDR3 nucleotides are TGCAGCACTACGGCCCCTGGGCCAGATACGCAGTATTTT. Translating it yields CSTTAPGPDTQYF.

The V gene is TRBV4-3, the J gene TRBJ1-1; D unclear. Germline V CDR1 and CDR2: LGHNA, YSLEER. This CDR3 has 17 amino acids. The V end lost 0 bases, the J end lost 1 base, and 15 bases lay between the germline ends. This CDR3 reads CASSQDTPLAENTEAFF. The CDR3 coding sequence is TGCGCCAGCAGCCAAGATACCCCTCTAGCGGAGAACACTGAAGCTTTCTTT.

The V call is TRBV13, the J call TRBJ2-2, with D perhaps assigned TRBD1 or TRBD2 (6 bases each). CDR1 is PRHDT and CDR2 is FYEKMQ in the germline V gene (reference sequence). The CDR3 runs 16 residues. The V end was cut by 3 bases, the J end by 3 bases, with 14 bases between. The CDR3 nucleotides read TGTGCCAGCAGCTTCGACCAGGGGAGGTACACCGGGGAGCTGTTTTTT. Translating gives CASSFDQGRYTGELFF.

On this clone: At the DNA level, this CDR3 is encoded by other sequences in the same sample as well. The V and J genes are TRBV9 and TRBJ2-7; tentative D call: TRBD2 (5 bases). V dropped 3 bases and J dropped 4 bases, with 11 bases sitting between them. This CDR3 region has 13 residues. The germline V gene encodes CDR1 SGDLS and CDR2 YYNGEE. Here the CDR3 DNA reads TGTGCCAGCAGCGCCGGACTGTCGTACGAGCAGTACTTC. Its translation: CASSAGLSYEQYF.

This clone was recorded once. This chain uses TRBV5-6 with TRBJ1-5; a weak D match, TRBD1 (5 bases). CDR3 length: 14 amino acids. Germline lookup yields CDR1 SGHDT and CDR2 YYEEEE. V shed 1 base and J shed 5 bases, with 10 bases lying between them. This chain's CDR3 is CASSLNGDYQPQHF. CDR3 coding DNA: TGTGCCAGCAGCTTGAACGGGGACTATCAGCCCCAGCATTTT. Variable domain in full (rest from reference TRBV5-6 and TRBJ1-5): DAGVTQSPTHLIKTRGQQVTLRCSPKSGHDTVSWYQQALGQGPQFIFQYYEEEERQRGNFPDRFSGHQFPNYSSELNVNALLLGDSALYLCASSLNGDYQPQHFGDGTRLSIL.

The chain has TRBV9 and TRBJ2-1; 14 bases map to TRBD2. The CDR3 contains 15 residues. With V trimmed by 4 bases and J by 9 bases, 6 bases remained unmatched. The germline CDR1 and CDR2 sequences are SGDLS and YYNGEE. As DNA, the CDR3 is TGTGCCAGCAGCTCCGGGACTAGCGGGAGCGGTGAGCAGTTCTTC. Translation: CASSSGTSGSGEQFF.

The chain recombines TRBV6-5 with TRBJ2-2; D perhaps matches TRBD2 (6 bases). Trimming removed 4 bases from V and 2 bases from J, with 8 bases in between. This CDR3 spans 14 amino acids. Germline CDR1 is MNHEY and CDR2 is SVGAGI. CDR3 protein: CASSFGGNTGELFF. The DNA for the CDR3 is TGTGCCAGCAGTTTCGGGGGAAACACCGGGGAGCTGTTTTTT.

The rearrangement joins TRBV14 to TRBJ2-5; D gene ambiguous. Trimming removed 1 base from V and 3 bases from J, with 9 bases in between. Germline CDR1 reads SGHDN; CDR2 reads FVKESK. The CDR3 loop spans 14 amino acids. CDR3 sequence: CASSQVTHEETQYF. Here the CDR3 DNA reads TGTGCCAGCAGCCAAGTTACCCATGAAGAGACCCAGTACTTC.

The chain carries TRBV11-2 and TRBJ1-1, with TRBD1 matching 7 bases. V lost 5 bases, J lost 0 bases, and 3 bases stayed unmatched. The germline CDR1 and CDR2 sequences are SGHAT and FQNNGV. This CDR3 is built from 14 residues. Written as DNA, the CDR3 is TGTGCCAGCAGCCGAGGGACAGTGAACACTGAAGCTTTCTTT. It codes for CASSRGTVNTEAFF. Full variable domain (missing parts from reference TRBV11-2 and TRBJ1-1): EAGVAQSPRYKIIEKRQSVAFWCNPISGHATLYWYQQILGQGPKLLIQFQNNGVVDDSQLPKDRFSAERLKGVDSTLKIQPAKLEDSAVYLCASSRGTVNTEAFFGQGTRLTVV.

The chain has TRBV27 and TRBJ2-1; D possibly corresponds to TRBD1 (6 bases). V was pared by 5 bases and J by 8 bases, with 16 bases between. The CDR3 spans 14 residues. Germline V CDR1 and CDR2: MNHEY, SMNVEV (reference sequence). In DNA, the CDR3 is TGTGCCAGCAGTCTGAACCGGCCAGGGGATGAGCAGTTCTTC. Translated: CASSLNRPGDEQFF.

The J gene is TRBJ1-3, the V gene TRBV6-6, with D possibly matching TRBD1 (5 bases). Germline V gives CDR1 MNHNY, CDR2 SVGAGI (reference sequence). Trimming cost V 11 bases and J 3 bases, with 14 bases left between them. The CDR3 loop spans 13 amino acids. CDR3: CAAGPQRGNTIYF. Here the CDR3 DNA reads TGTGCCGCGGGACCACAGCGTGGAAACACCATATATTTT.

V gene TRBV27 combines with J gene TRBJ1-1; D gene ambiguous. Germline V gene data show CDR1 as MNHEY and CDR2 as SMNVEV (reference sequence). V was trimmed by 8 bases and J by 6 bases, leaving 16 bases between them. The CDR3 is 13 residues long. The CDR3 region is CASRTSDRAEAFF. CDR3 bases: TGTGCCAGCCGAACCTCCGACCGCGCTGAAGCTTTCTTT.

The V call is TRBV6-5, the J call TRBJ2-1; D is perhaps TRBD2 (5 bases). The CDR3 consists of 14 residues. CDR1 MNHEY and CDR2 SVGAGI come from the germline V gene. The V end was cut by 5 bases, the J end by 7 bases, with 15 bases between. DNA for the CDR3: TGTGCCAGCAGTCTCGCTAGCCGAGGAAATGAGCAGTTCTTC. Translating it yields CASSLASRGNEQFF.

This chain uses TRBV7-9 with TRBJ2-5; D remains ambiguous. Trimming took off 1 base at V and 1 base at J, with 10 bases between the two ends. Per germline, CDR1 SEHNR and CDR2 FQNEAQ (reference sequence). There are 15 residues in the CDR3. In DNA form, the CDR3 reads TGTGCCAGCAGCTTAGAGGCGTCTACCCAAGAGACCCAGTACTTC. Translation gives CASSLEASTQETQYF.

V usage is TRBV2 and J usage is TRBJ2-7; D perhaps matches TRBD1 (6 bases). Germline assignment: CDR1 SNHLY and CDR2 FYNNEI. CDR3 length: 13 residues. Trimming removed 9 bases from V and 4 bases from J, with 16 bases in between. The CDR3 coding sequence is TGTGCCAGTGAACCGGGACAAAGGTACGAGCAGTACTTC. Residues: CASEPGQRYEQYF.

This chain uses TRBV5-1 with TRBJ2-7; D unresolved. Trimming removed 2 bases from V and 6 bases from J, with 12 bases in between. The germline gives CDR1 SGHRS, CDR2 YFSETQ. The CDR3 runs to 13 residues. Written as DNA, the CDR3 is TGCGCCAGCAGCTTTATAGCCTCGGGCGAGCAGTACTTC. It codes for CASSFIASGEQYF.

This rearrangement joins TRBV11-2 to TRBJ2-7, with 7 nucleotides matching TRBD2. V lost 0 bases to trimming and J lost 0 bases; unmatched junction nucleotides: 14. This CDR3 has 19 residues. Germline CDR1 SGHAT, CDR2 FQNNGV. The CDR3 protein is CASSLDLDSGHPSSYEQYF. Here the CDR3 DNA reads TGTGCCAGCAGCTTAGATCTTGATAGCGGGCACCCAAGCTCCTACGAGCAGTACTTC.

V and J are TRBV6-1 and TRBJ1-1; D not certain. Deletions cut 1 base from V and 7 bases from J, with 10 bases between. The V gene's germline CDR1 is MNHNS and CDR2 SASEGT. The CDR3 loop spans 13 amino acids. The CDR3 is CASSEEVQIEAFF. The CDR3 bases are TGTGCCAGCAGTGAAGAGGTTCAGATTGAAGCTTTCTTT.

V is TRBV30 and J is TRBJ1-2; D remains ambiguous. Trimming stripped 1 base from V and 8 bases from J, with 17 bases between. In germline, CDR1 is GTSNPN, CDR2 SVGIG (reference sequence). The CDR3 totals 14 residues. CDR3 DNA sequence: TGTGCCTGGAGTGCGTATGAGTTCCTCGGAGGCTACACCTTC. Residues: CAWSAYEFLGGYTF.